One T cell receptor beta chain is described in this entry. Its antigen has not been determined. No quality values exist for individual bases; no much larger clone is one base distant. The protocol used for the library was the immunoSEQ multiplex PCR assay. In most patients, genomic DNA was isolated using the Qiagen DNeasy Blood and Tissue Kit and sent frozen to Adaptive Biotechnologies for TCR sequencing. For most patients, high-throughput TCR-beta CDR3 sequencing of genomic DNA was performed by Adaptive Biotechnologies. As for the original processing: TCR sequencing data were retrieved from Adaptive's ImmunoSEQ software for 15 to 20 patients, whereas a few other patients were processed with MiXCR and VDJtools. CD4 versus CD8 sorting errors were corrected by removing sequences found in both subsets at a frequency ratio below 5:1. Because the origin of CDR3 nucleotide sequences shared between donor and recipient could not be assigned, those sequences were removed. At least 2-fold expansion over unstimulated cells and a minimum CFSE-low frequency of 0.002% (template counts) or 0.001% (read counts) were required for clones to be classified as alloreactive. Clones were considered mappable if detected in sequenced pre-transplant spleen, lymph node, or MLR CFSE-low populations of the donor or recipient. The cumulative frequency of alloreactive clones was calculated as a percentage of all sequences, weighted by copy number. Imported from immuneACCESS, the table was reduced by TCRdb to in-frame sequences with V and J called. These copies leave out some clones; in studies compared against another copy, an unresolved V gene accounts for under half, and the cause of the remainder is not known. That table supplies the V and J calls and clone size; D and trimming were determined from the DNA. This sample lists tens of thousands of clones; around 93% were detected once. Around 0.38% of the sample comes from the top ten.

This entry is derived from a study of graft-versus-host responses after intestinal transplantation (dated by TCRdb to the early 2020s). For the study in its entirety: The transplants that recipients received were multivisceral, liver-intestinal, or isolated intestinal. Of the approximately 25 intestinal transplant recipients enrolled in the cohort, one of whom was a retransplant, 3 patients without pretransplant specimens were excluded. Samples from three later patients were sequenced in-house on an Illumina MiSeq with MiXCR processing rather than by the commercial service. Every recipient was given anti-thymocyte globulin induction, then maintenance tacrolimus and steroids for roughly three years. Alloreactive clones were identified by sequencing pre-transplant mixed lymphocyte reaction products and comparing them with unstimulated pre-transplant donor and recipient T cells. Donor T cell macrochimerism was defined as a peak of at least 4% donor T cells among recipient peripheral blood mononuclear cells. Graft-versus-host and host-versus-graft alloreactive T cell clones were tracked in the graft, circulation and bone marrow after intestinal transplantation using bulk TCR-beta CDR3 sequencing. Broad study findings and their caveats: Peak levels of circulating GvH clones were associated with declines in HvG clones early after transplant. In the allografts of patients with donor T cell macrochimerism, GvH to HvG T cell clonal ratios were high. The conclusions were limited by the relatively low number and heterogeneity of the intestinal transplant patients. GvH clones turned up in recipient bone marrow, with some appearing earlier in ileal mucosa or blood, a pattern consistent with an intestinal mucosal origin.

For this chain, trimming is 6 bases at the V end and 0 bases at the J end, and the number of junction bases without a gene match is 16. CDR1 and CDR2 were assigned from the germline V gene (reference sequence) as WNHNN and SYGVQD. From its cysteine to its phenylalanine, the CDR3 spans 18 amino acids. The entry retains the CDR3 DNA only, 54 bases that are in frame from base 1. The time point label corresponds to: cells obtained before transplantation from donor or recipient. CD3+CD4+ and CD3+CD8+ populations were FACS-sorted from unstimulated pre-transplant donor and recipient cells taken from spleen or lymph nodes.

The sequencing used unstimulated CD4+ T cells sorted from spleen or lymph node cells, collected before transplant. This chain joins TRBV10-1 to TRBJ2-7, and TRBD1 matches 8 of the central bases. This TCR was sampled from a human donor who was the organ donor for an intestinal transplant. At the DNA level, the sequence is TGCGCCAGCAGAGGCCACCGGGACAGGAGGTGGGTCTCCTACGAGCAGTACTTC. It translates as CASRGHRDRRWVSYEQYF.